This TCR beta chain originates from a study of shared clonotypes between healthy human individuals. Naive CD8 cells were CD45RO-negative, positively selected for CCR7, excluding terminally differentiated effector memory CD45RA+ cells. This clone occurred once. An assay was performed, and its level was deep. Generated by immunoSEQ multiplex PCR, the TCRdb table keeps only in-frame clones and is missing some. This table holds about 2 million clones, around 96% found once. Trimming left V 4 bases short and J 0 bases short, with 13 bases between. This CDR3 has 14 residues. Germline CDR1 and CDR2: GTSNPN and SVGIG (reference sequence).

This TCR derives from a man between 18 and 29 years old in good health. The sequencing sample was made of naive CD8+ T cells sorted from blood. The V gene is TRBV30, the J gene TRBJ2-7; tentative D call: TRBD1 (6 bases). The CDR3 coding sequence is TGTGCCTGGACCGAGACAGGCTACTCCTACGAGCAGTACTTC. Amino acids: CAWTETGYSYEQYF. The complete variable domain, with remaining parts taken from reference TRBV30 and TRBJ2-7, reads SQTIHQWPATLVQPVGSPLSLECTVEGTSNPNLYWYRQAAGRGLQLLFYSVGIGQISSEVPQNLSASRPQDRQFILSSKKLLLSDSGFYLCAWTETGYSYEQYFGPGTRLTVT.